This T cell receptor (beta chain) was sequenced for a study of Graves' ophthalmopathy and Graves' hyperthyroidism. In the study overall: Samples of peripheral blood were obtained at initial diagnosis, prior to treatment of any kind. Findings and caveats of the study: Built on 13 signatures, a model told ophthalmopathy apart from stable hyperthyroidism with approximately 85% sensitivity and approximately 80% specificity.

A duration under 3 months, NOSPECS ≥4, CAS ≥3 and moderate-to-severe activity characterized the donors with ophthalmopathy. The CDR3 totals 15 residues. Germline values: CDR1 LGHNA, CDR2 YNFKEQ. Trimming took off 3 bases at V and 1 base at J, with 12 bases between the two ends. This clonotype was recorded at least ten times. Antigen unknown. From RNA, the CDR3 regions of TCR beta chains were amplified and sequenced. HTBI-primed first-round RT-PCR preceded second-round multiplex PCR. A single record per CDR3 protein comes from TCRdb applying MiXCR to the multiplex PCR reads. The sample lists 600,000 to 700,000 distinct CDR3 sequences; about 40% were seen once.

The sample comprised peripheral blood. The source of this sequence is an adult man with Graves' ophthalmopathy. This chain joins TRBV4-2 and TRBJ1-1; the D gene is possibly TRBD1 (6 bases). The CDR3 DNA follows: TGTGCCAGCAGCCAGACCGGGACAACGAACACTGAAGCTTTCTTT. Its translation is CASSQTGTTNTEAFF.